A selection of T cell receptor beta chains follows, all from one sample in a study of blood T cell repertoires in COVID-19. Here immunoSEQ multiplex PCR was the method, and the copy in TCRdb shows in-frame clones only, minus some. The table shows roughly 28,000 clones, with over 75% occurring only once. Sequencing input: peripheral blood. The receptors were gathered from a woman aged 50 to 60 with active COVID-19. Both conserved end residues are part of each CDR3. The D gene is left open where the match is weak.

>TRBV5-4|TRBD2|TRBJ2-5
CASSLAGGRETQYF
TGTGCCAGCAGCTTGGCGGGAGGGCGGGAGACCCAGTACTTC
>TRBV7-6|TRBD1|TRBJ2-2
CASSLLVQGARTGELFF
TGTGCCAGCAGCTTACTCGTACAGGGGGCGCGGACCGGGGAGCTGTTTTTT
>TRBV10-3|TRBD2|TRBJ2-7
CAIGTSGRGDEQYF
TGTGCCATTGGGACTAGCGGGAGGGGCGACGAGCAGTACTTC
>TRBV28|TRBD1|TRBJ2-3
CASSPDRGTDTQYF
TGTGCCAGCAGCCCAGACAGGGGAACAGATACGCAGTATTTT
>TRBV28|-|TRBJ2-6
CASSLARDSSGANVLTF
TGTGCCAGCAGTTTAGCGAGGGATTCCTCTGGGGCCAACGTCCTGACTTTC
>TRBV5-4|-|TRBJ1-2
CASSFLGGNYGYTF
TGTGCCAGCAGCTTCCTGGGAGGGAACTATGGCTACACCTTC
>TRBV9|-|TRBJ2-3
CASSAVTDTQYF
TGTGCCAGCAGCGCGGTTACAGATACGCAGTATTTT
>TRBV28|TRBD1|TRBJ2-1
CASSLRGQGLYNEQFF
TGTGCCAGCAGTTTACGTGGACAGGGACTCTACAATGAGCAGTTCTTC
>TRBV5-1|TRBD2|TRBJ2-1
CASSLWAGEANEQFF
TGCGCCAGCAGCTTGTGGGCGGGAGAGGCGAATGAGCAGTTCTTC
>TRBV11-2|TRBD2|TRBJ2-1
CASRRGLAGGFLYNEQFF
TGTGCCAGCAGGCGTGGACTAGCGGGAGGTTTTCTCTACAATGAGCAGTTCTTC
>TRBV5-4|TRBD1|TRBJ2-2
CASSSVGQGSGELFF
TGTGCCAGCAGCTCAGTAGGACAGGGCAGCGGGGAGCTGTTTTTT
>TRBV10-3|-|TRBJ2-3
CAIRTEGADTQYF
TGTGCCATCAGAACGGAGGGCGCAGATACGCAGTATTTT
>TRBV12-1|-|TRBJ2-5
CASSPGLAGREQETQYF
TGTGCCAGCAGCCCGGGACTAGCGGGGAGAGAACAAGAGACCCAGTACTTC
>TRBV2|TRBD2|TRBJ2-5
CASSPSGIVGETQYF
TGTGCCAGCAGTCCTAGCGGGATTGTGGGGGAGACCCAGTACTTC
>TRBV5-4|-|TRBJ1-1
CASSPDSGEAFF
TGTGCCAGCAGCCCGGACAGTGGTGAAGCTTTCTTT